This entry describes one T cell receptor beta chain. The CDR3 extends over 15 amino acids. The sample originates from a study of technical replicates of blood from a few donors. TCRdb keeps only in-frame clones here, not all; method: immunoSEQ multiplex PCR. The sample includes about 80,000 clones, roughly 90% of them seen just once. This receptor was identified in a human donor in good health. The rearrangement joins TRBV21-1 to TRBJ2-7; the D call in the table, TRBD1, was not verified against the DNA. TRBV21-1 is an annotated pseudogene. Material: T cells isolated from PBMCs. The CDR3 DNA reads TGTGCCAGCGAGGAGGAGGGGACAGGGGCAGGCGAGCAGTACTTC. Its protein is CASEEEGTGAGEQYF.